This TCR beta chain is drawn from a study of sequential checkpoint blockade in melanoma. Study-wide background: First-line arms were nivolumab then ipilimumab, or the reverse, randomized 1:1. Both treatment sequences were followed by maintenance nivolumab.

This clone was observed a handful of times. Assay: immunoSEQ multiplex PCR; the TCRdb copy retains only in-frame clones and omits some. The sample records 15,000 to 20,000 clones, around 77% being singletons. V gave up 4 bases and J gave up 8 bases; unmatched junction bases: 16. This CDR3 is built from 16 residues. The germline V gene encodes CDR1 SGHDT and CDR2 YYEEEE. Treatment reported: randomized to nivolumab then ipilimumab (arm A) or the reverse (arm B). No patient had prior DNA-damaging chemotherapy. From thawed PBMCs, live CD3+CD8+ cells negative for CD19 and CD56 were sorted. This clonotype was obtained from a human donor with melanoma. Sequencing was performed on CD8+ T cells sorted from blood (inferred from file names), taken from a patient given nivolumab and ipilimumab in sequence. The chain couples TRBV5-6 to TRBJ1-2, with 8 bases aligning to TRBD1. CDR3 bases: TGTGCCAGCAGCACCTTCTCAGGGGGCGCCCGGTTAGGCTACACCTTC. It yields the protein CASSTFSGGARLGYTF.